This is a list of T cell receptor beta chains from one sample in a study of T cell repertoires in cytomegalovirus infection. MiXCR, run by TCRdb on the reads, gives a single entry per CDR3 protein. The data hold 700,000 to 850,000 distinct CDR3 sequences, with over 25% observed a single time. Their antigen targets remain unknown. The sequenced sample was cultured CD8+ T cells from PBMCs, obtained from culture after CMV antigen stimulation. Receptors originate from a human donor in good health (CMV status not recorded). Some clones in this sample may be carry-over from other donors' samples. Both conserved end residues are part of each CDR3. The order of the fields is J gene, D gene, clone size, V gene, CDR3 protein, CDR3 DNA. A D gene is named only where the DNA matches it firmly. Size tells how often a clone was seen (once, few, many) or the class of an expanded clone, and some rows leave it out.

TRBJ1-2	-	few	TRBV7-9	CASSSSLGRLSGNGYTF	TGTGCCAGCAGCTCGTCTTTGGGCCGTTTATCAGGGAACGGCTACACCTTC
TRBJ2-3	TRBD1	once	TRBV11-2	CASSPTGGGGTQYF	TGTGCCAGCAGCCCGACAGGGGGGGGGGGTACGCAGTATTTT
TRBJ1-5	-	-	TRBV12-3/TRBV12-4	CASGLIGDQPQHF	TGTGCCAGCGGACTTATCGGGGACCAGCCCCAGCATTTT
TRBJ1-4	TRBD1	few	TRBV27	CASSPGTGGGKLFF	TGTGCCAGCAGTCCCGGGACAGGGGGGGGAAAACTGTTTTTT
TRBJ1-1	-	many	TRBV7-6	CASRPWNTEAFF	TGTGCCAGCAGACCGTGGAACACTGAAGCTTTCTTT
TRBJ1-5	-	-	TRBV12-3/TRBV12-4	CASGPGFGNQPQHF	TGTGCCAGCGGCCCCGGGTTCGGCAATCAGCCCCAGCATTTT
TRBJ1-1	-	few	TRBV10-1	CASRETKGTEAFF	TGCGCCAGCAGAGAGACTAAGGGCACTGAAGCTTTCTTT
TRBJ2-1	TRBD2	few	TRBV7-3	CASSLSTSGGTYEQFF	TGTGCCAGCAGCCTCTCGACTAGCGGGGGGACATATGAGCAGTTCTTC
TRBJ1-2	-	few	TRBV19	CASSAGTDLANYGYTF	TGTGCCAGTAGTGCGGGGACCGACCTAGCTAACTATGGCTACACCTTC
TRBJ2-3	TRBD2	-	TRBV28	CASSSIVQQRGGAVDTQYF	TGTGCCAGCAGTTCGATAGTCCAACAGCGCGGGGGGGCCGTTGATACGCAGTATTTT
TRBJ1-1	-	once	TRBV7-4	CASSLSGKHEAFF	TGTGCCAGCAGCTTAAGTGGTAAGCATGAAGCTTTCTTT
TRBJ2-3	-	-	TRBV6-4	CASSDSALTDTQYF	TGTGCCAGCAGTGACTCGGCCCTCACAGATACGCAGTATTTT
TRBJ1-1	-	-	TRBV7-6	CASTRGSTEAFF	TGTGCCAGCACCCGGGGTTCCACTGAAGCTTTCTTT
TRBJ2-7	TRBD2	few	TRBV7-6	CASSLELAGGLSLYEQYF	TGTGCCAGCAGCTTAGAATTAGCGGGGGGCCTCTCTCTCTACGAGCAGTACTTC
TRBJ2-3	TRBD2	many	TRBV7-9	CASSSSLTSGKNTQYF	TGTGCCAGCAGCTCCTCCTTGACTAGCGGGAAGAATACGCAGTATTTT
TRBJ2-1	-	-	TRBV14	CASSQDIRGNEQFF	TGTGCCAGCAGCCAAGATATCCGAGGAAATGAGCAGTTCTTC
TRBJ2-1	TRBD1	few	TRBV6-2/TRBV6-3	CASSSFRDRENNEQFF	TGTGCCAGCAGTTCTTTCCGGGACAGGGAAAACAATGAGCAGTTCTTC
TRBJ1-5	-	-	TRBV7-9	CASSPSREGQPQHF	TGTGCCAGCAGCCCAAGCAGGGAGGGGCAGCCCCAGCATTTT
TRBJ2-4	-	-	TRBV6-6	CASSYSSGLVKNIQYF	TGTGCCAGCAGTTACTCCTCCGGGTTGGTCAAAAACATTCAGTACTTC
TRBJ1-5	TRBD1	-	TRBV4-1	CASSPDPGTGIDQPQHF	TGCGCCAGCAGCCCAGATCCCGGGACAGGGATTGATCAGCCCCAGCATTTT
TRBJ1-3	-	-	TRBV7-9	CASSSPQGVGNTIYF	TGTGCCAGCAGCTCGCCACAGGGTGTAGGAAACACCATATATTTT
TRBJ1-6	TRBD1	few	TRBV6-6	CASSDGTGSYNSPLHF	TGTGCCAGCAGTGATGGGACAGGGTCGTATAATTCACCCCTCCACTTT
TRBJ1-1	-	-	TRBV4-3	CASSQEILWEQFEASF	TGCGCCAGCAGCCAAGAGATCCTATGGGAACAGTTCGAAGCTTCCTTT
TRBJ1-4	-	-	TRBV4-2	CASSPGAFGITNEKLFF	TGTGCCAGCAGCCCTGGAGCGTTCGGGATAACTAATGAAAAACTGTTTTTT
TRBJ2-3	TRBD1	few	TRBV9	CASSVQDRAIDTQYF	TGTGCCAGCAGCGTTCAGGACAGGGCTATCGATACGCAGTATTTT
TRBJ2-1	TRBD2	many	TRBV7-9	CASISGTSGYNEQFF	TGTGCCAGCATTTCCGGGACTAGCGGCTACAATGAGCAGTTCTTC
TRBJ2-5	-	many	TRBV27	CASNAEGAVYETQYF	TGTGCCAGCAACGCCGAGGGTGCCGTATATGAGACCCAGTACTTC
TRBJ2-3	-	few	TRBV6-1	CASSYNRITDTQYF	TGTGCCAGCAGTTATAACAGGATCACAGATACGCAGTATTTT
TRBJ2-2	TRBD2	-	TRBV6-2/TRBV6-3	CASSYPRASGVRGGELFF	TGTGCCAGCAGTTACCCCCGGGCCAGCGGGGTGCGAGGCGGGGAGCTGTTTTTT
TRBJ1-1	-	many	TRBV6-5	CASSYSGANTEAFF	TGTGCCAGCAGTTATTCAGGTGCGAACACTGAAGCTTTCTTT
TRBJ2-1	-	few	TRBV12-3/TRBV12-4	CASSLEPWGEQFF	TGTGCCAGCAGTTTAGAACCGTGGGGTGAGCAGTTCTTC
TRBJ2-7	-	few	TRBV7-9	CASSLSWAYEQYF	TGTGCCAGCAGCTTGAGCTGGGCCTACGAGCAGTACTTC